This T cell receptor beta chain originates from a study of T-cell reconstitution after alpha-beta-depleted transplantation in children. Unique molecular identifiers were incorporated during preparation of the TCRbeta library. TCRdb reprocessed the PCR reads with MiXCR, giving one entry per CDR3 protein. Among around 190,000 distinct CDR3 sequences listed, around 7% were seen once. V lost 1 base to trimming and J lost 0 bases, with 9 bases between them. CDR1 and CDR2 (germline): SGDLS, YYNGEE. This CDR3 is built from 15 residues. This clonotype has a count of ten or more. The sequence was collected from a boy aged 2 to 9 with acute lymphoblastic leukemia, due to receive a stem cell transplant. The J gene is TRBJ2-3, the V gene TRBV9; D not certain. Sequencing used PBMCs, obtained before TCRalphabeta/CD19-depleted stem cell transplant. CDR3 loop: CASSVPTGSTDTQYF. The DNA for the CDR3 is TGTGCCAGCAGCGTACCCACCGGTAGCACAGATACGCAGTATTTT. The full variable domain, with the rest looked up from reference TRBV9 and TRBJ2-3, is DSGVTQTPKHLITATGQRVTLRCSPRSGDLSVYWYQQSLDQGLQFLIQYYNGEERAKGNILERFSAQQFPDLHSELNLSSLELGDSALYFCASSVPTGSTDTQYFGPGTRLTVL.